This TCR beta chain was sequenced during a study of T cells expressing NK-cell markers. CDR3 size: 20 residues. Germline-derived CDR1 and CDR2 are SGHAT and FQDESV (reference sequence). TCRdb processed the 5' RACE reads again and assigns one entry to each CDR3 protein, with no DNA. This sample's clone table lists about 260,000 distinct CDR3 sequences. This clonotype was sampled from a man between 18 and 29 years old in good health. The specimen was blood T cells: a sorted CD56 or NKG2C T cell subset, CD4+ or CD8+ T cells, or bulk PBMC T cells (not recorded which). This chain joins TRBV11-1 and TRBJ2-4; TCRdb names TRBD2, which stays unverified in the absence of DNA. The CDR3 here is CASSLAELREGLLTKNIQYF.